Sequencing of this T cell receptor beta chain was carried out in a study of OX40 agonist ivuxolimab in advanced cancers. With regard to the full study: Ivuxolimab was a fully human IgG2 agonistic monoclonal antibody targeting the costimulatory receptor OX40 (CD134). Peripheral TCRbeta sequencing was intended to test whether TCR sequence diversity was altered and clonal T-cell expansion was caused by ivuxolimab. Of the 52 patients in dose escalation, 19 had hepatocellular carcinoma, about 15 had melanoma, 9 had renal cell carcinoma and 9 had head and neck cancer. The monotherapy dose-escalation portion (N of about 50 patients) of the phase I ivuxolimab trial is reported in the paper. Partial responses occurred in three dose-escalation patients: two with cutaneous melanoma and one with hepatocellular carcinoma. A male proportion of roughly 85% and a mean age of approximately 58 years, ranging from about 20 to 79, were recorded for the dose-escalation cohort. Patients were allowed to have had prior anti-PD-1, anti-PD-L1 or anti-CTLA-4 therapy, and approximately 37% of the dose-escalation patients had been treated with checkpoint inhibitors. Intravenous ivuxolimab was administered to patients every 2 weeks at six dose levels: 0.01, 0.1, 0.3, 1.5, 3 and 10 mg/kg. The research as a whole found: At doses of 0.1 to 3.0 mg/kg, clonal expansion of both CD4+ and CD8+ T cells in blood was seen between baseline and week 6. Low levels of normalized T-cell clonal expansion were also seen in some patients who did not respond. In the 0.1-3.0 mg/kg groups, partial responders were among the patients with the lowest normalized peripheral clonal expansion, particularly in CD8+ T cells. Antigen specificity was not determined for the clonally expanded peripheral T cells. After ivuxolimab, expanded clones were on average more numerous among CD8+ T cells than among CD4+ T cells.

Patients with autoimmune disease history or receiving systemic immunosuppression were excluded from the trial. Peripheral blood for TCR sequencing was drawn from every dose cohort at baseline, at cycle 4 day 1 and at cycle 7 day 1. Samples were obtained from an open-label, multicenter, first-in-human phase I dose-escalation trial of ivuxolimab. Adults with locally advanced or metastatic melanoma, renal cell carcinoma, hepatocellular carcinoma or head and neck squamous cell carcinoma were enrolled in the trial. Before TCR sequencing, CD4+ T cells and CD8+ T cells were sorted from peripheral blood as separate populations. Comments on this clone: Its specific antigen is unknown. Base-call qualities are not available, and no considerably larger clone is one nucleotide away.

Genomic DNA was extracted from sorted cells for sequencing of the TCRbeta CDR3 region. TCRbeta CDR3 regions were sequenced using the immunoSEQ Assay. The table was pulled from immuneACCESS by TCRdb, which kept in-frame rearrangements only. Such tables lose some clones; where checked, under half of the loss comes from unresolved V genes, and the rest has no known cause. Within this sample are about 28,000 clones, with roughly 85% of them counted one time only. The ten most abundant clones make up more than 9.5% of the sample. The CDR3 numbers 15 residues from cysteine through phenylalanine. The read is trimmed to its CDR3 DNA, 45 bases read in frame from base 1. At the junction V is shortened by 4 bases and J by 5 bases, with 16 bases in between. Taken from the germline V gene, the CDR1 and CDR2 loops are MNHNS and SASEGT.

This receptor was identified in an adult with an advanced solid tumor such as melanoma, head and neck, liver or kidney cancer. The sequence is built from TRBV6-1 and TRBJ2-3, and possibly TRBD1, on 6 matching bases. The sample was CD4+ or CD8+ T cells sorted from blood, taken in a trial of the OX40 agonist ivuxolimab. This receptor carries the CDR3 CASSAPLWTEDTQYF. The DNA is as follows: TGTGCCAGCAGTGCCCCACTCTGGACAGAAGATACGCAGTATTTT.